These T cell receptor beta chains were read from a single sample in a study of CD8+CD57+ T cells in acquired aplastic anemia. Each CDR3 protein is one row after TCRdb ran MiXCR on the reads. The data contain roughly 200,000 distinct CDR3 sequences, about three fifths of them singletons. The sample was sorted CD4+, CD8+, or CD8+CD57+ T cells (not recorded which) from PBMCs. Receptor source: a human donor with aplastic anemia. Both conserved end residues are part of each CDR3. The D gene is left open where the match is weak. The size entry is marked missing in some rows and otherwise reads once, few, many or a size class.

d_call | j_call | v_call | clone_size | cdr3_nt | cdr3_aa
- | TRBJ2-5 | TRBV20-1 | - | TGCAGTGCTAGAGGGGCGTGGATAGCCCCAGAGACCCAGTACTTC | CSARGAWIAPETQYF
- | TRBJ1-1 | TRBV10-1 | - | TGCGCCAGCAGTCCGGGACACCCTAGTATCACTGAAGCTTTCTTT | CASSPGHPSITEAFF
- | TRBJ2-3 | TRBV25-1 | many | TGTGCCAGCAGTGAACGTCCGAGGGAGTTTAGCACAGATACGCAGTATTTT | CASSERPREFSTDTQYF
- | TRBJ2-7 | TRBV7-8 | few | TGTGCCAGCAGCTTAGGACCTACTAACTCCTACGAGCAGTACTTC | CASSLGPTNSYEQYF
TRBD1 | TRBJ2-7 | TRBV25-1 | - | TGTGCCAGCAGACCGACGTCGGGACAGGGGGTTATCTATGAGCAGTACTTC | CASRPTSGQGVIYEQYF
- | TRBJ1-3 | TRBV7-9 | many | TGTGCCAGCAGCTCCCACCGTGGGGCTGGAAACACCATATATTTT | CASSSHRGAGNTIYF
- | TRBJ2-5 | TRBV19 | - | TGTGCCAGTGGGCCTCCCTGGTCGGCAGTCCAAGAGACCCAGTACTTC | CASGPPWSAVQETQYF
TRBD1 | TRBJ2-5 | TRBV4-1 | many | TGCGCCAGCAGCCAGGGACAGCGGGAGACCCAGTACTTC | CASSQGQRETQYF
- | TRBJ2-7 | TRBV10-2 | - | TGCGCCAGCATCGTTGGGGACCCGCCCTACGAGCAGTACTTC | CASIVGDPPYEQYF
- | TRBJ1-4 | TRBV19 | - | TGTGCCAGTAGTCGGCAGGGGACGACTAATGAAAAACTGTTTTTT | CASSRQGTTNEKLFF
- | TRBJ2-5 | TRBV12-3/TRBV12-4 | - | TGTGCCAGCAGTTCCGCCGGGACCCAGTACTTC | CASSSAGTQYF
- | TRBJ1-1 | TRBV27 | many | TGTGCCAGCAGTTTATCGCGAGGGACTGAAGCTTTCTTT | CASSLSRGTEAFF
TRBD1 | TRBJ2-7 | TRBV24-1 | - | TGTGCCACCAGTGAGTACAGGGGCTACGAGCAGTACTTC | CATSEYRGYEQYF
- | TRBJ2-5 | TRBV29-1 | - | TGCAGCGGTGGCTTTCCCCCCCAAGAGACCCAGTACTTC | CSGGFPPQETQYF
TRBD1 | TRBJ1-1 | TRBV11-3 | few | TGTGCCAGCAGCTTAGACGGACAGGGAGGTACTGAAGCTTTCTTT | CASSLDGQGGTEAFF
- | TRBJ1-2 | TRBV20-1 | - | TGCAGCCCAGGAGGGAATGACTATGGCTACACCTTC | CSPGGNDYGYTF
- | TRBJ1-6 | TRBV10-3 | - | TGTGCCGCCTCGACCGGGACCTCGAATTCACCCCTCCACTTT | CAASTGTSNSPLHF
- | TRBJ2-5 | TRBV6-2/TRBV6-3 | - | TGTGCCACGAGGGGGATAGGGGAGACCCAGTACTTC | CATRGIGETQYF
- | TRBJ2-7 | TRBV7-7 | - | TGTGCTAGCAGCTTAAGCGTCGGATCCGAGCAGTACTTC | CASSLSVGSEQYF
- | TRBJ1-5 | TRBV20-1 | - | TGCAGTGCTAGAGATCAGGCCAACCAATTGCCCCAGCATTTT | CSARDQANQLPQHF
TRBD2 | TRBJ2-1 | TRBV10-3 | - | TGTGCCATCAGTGGGGGACTAGATGCATACAATGAGCAGTTCTTC | CAISGGLDAYNEQFF
- | TRBJ1-1 | TRBV9 | - | TGTGCCAGCAGCGTAGTAGCTATCAACACTGAAGCTTTCTTT | CASSVVAINTEAFF
- | TRBJ2-1 | TRBV7-6 | - | TGTGCCAGCAGCTTAGACGGGGCAGGGACGTACAATGAGCAGTTCTTC | CASSLDGAGTYNEQFF
TRBD1 | TRBJ2-3 | TRBV7-9 | - | TGTGCCAGCAGAACCACAGGGGGCGCAGAGAGAGATACGCAGTATTTT | CASRTTGGAERDTQYF
- | TRBJ2-7 | TRBV7-2 | - | TGTGCCAGCAGCTCAACAGGGAACTACGAGCAGTACTTC | CASSSTGNYEQYF
- | TRBJ1-3 | TRBV6-1 | - | TGTGCCAGCAGAGCTCTGTCTGACTCTGGAAACACCATATATTTT | CASRALSDSGNTIYF
TRBD2 | TRBJ2-3 | TRBV20-1 | - | TGCAGTGCTAGAGTCCAAATAGCGGGAGCCACAGATACGCAGTATTTT | CSARVQIAGATDTQYF
- | TRBJ2-3 | TRBV7-9 | few | TGTGCCAGCAGCGAATTCCAGGGCCATGAGCAGTATTTT | CASSEFQGHEQYF
TRBD1 | TRBJ2-5 | TRBV7-9 | - | TGTGCCAGCAGCTTAGTCTTGGGGACAGAGGGGTCGAAGGAGACCCAGTACTTC | CASSLVLGTEGSKETQYF
- | TRBJ2-7 | TRBV10-3 | - | TGTGCCATCAGTGAGTCGACAGCACAGGGCGAGCAGTACTTC | CAISESTAQGEQYF
TRBD1 | TRBJ2-1 | TRBV15 | once | TGTGCCACCAGCAGCCAGGACAGGGGGACCTACAATGAGCAGTTCTTC | CATSSQDRGTYNEQFF
- | TRBJ2-7 | TRBV27 | few | TGTGCCAGCAGCAACCTTAACAGGGTTCACGAGCAGTACTTC | CASSNLNRVHEQYF
TRBD1 | TRBJ2-3 | TRBV13 | once | TGTGCCAGCAGCCCTTGGGACAGGGCCCCAGATACGCAGTATTTT | CASSPWDRAPDTQYF
- | TRBJ2-2 | TRBV14 | - | TGTGCCAGCAGCCAAGGGGGCAGCCCGATGTTTTTT | CASSQGGSPMFF
TRBD2 | TRBJ2-3 | TRBV20-1 | few | TGCAGTGCTAGTGGACTAGTACGCACAGATACGCAGTATTTT | CSASGLVRTDTQYF
TRBD1 | TRBJ2-7 | TRBV29-1 | - | TGCAGCGACCACGGACAGGGCGAGGAGCAGCACTTC | CSDHGQGEEQHF
TRBD2 | TRBJ2-3 | TRBV24-1 | many | TGTGCCACCAGTGGGCTAGCGGGGGAGATCACAGATACGCAGTATTTT | CATSGLAGEITDTQYF
- | TRBJ1-1 | TRBV10-1 | many | TGCGCCAGCAGTGAGTCCCCGACATTGAACACTGAAGCTTTCTTT | CASSESPTLNTEAFF
- | TRBJ2-7 | TRBV27 | many | TGTGCCAGCAGTTGGGGACCTAGGAACTACGAGCAGTACTTC | CASSWGPRNYEQYF
- | TRBJ1-2 | TRBV6-1 | - | TGTGCCAGCAGTGACTACGCCTATGGCTACACCTTC | CASSDYAYGYTF
TRBD1 | TRBJ1-1 | TRBV20-1 | - | TGCAGTGCTAGAGACAGGGGGCCTTTGAACACTGAAGCTTTCTTT | CSARDRGPLNTEAFF
TRBD1 | TRBJ1-1 | TRBV10-3 | - | TGTGCCATCAGTGAGTCAACAGGGGGCGGGACTGAAGCTTTCTTT | CAISESTGGGTEAFF
TRBD1 | TRBJ2-7 | TRBV7-9 | - | TGTGCCAGCAGCTTAGCCGGGACAGAGTCCTACGAGCAGTACTTC | CASSLAGTESYEQYF
TRBD2 | TRBJ2-5 | TRBV7-2 | - | TGTGCCAGCAGCTTAGCGTTTCGCGGGGGCCAAGAGACCCAGTACTTC | CASSLAFRGGQETQYF
TRBD1 | TRBJ1-2 | TRBV6-5 | - | TGTGCCAGCAGAACCACCTCCGGGACAGGGCGTTCTGGCTACACCTTC | CASRTTSGTGRSGYTF
- | TRBJ1-3 | TRBV2 | - | TGTGCCACCACACCGGAGTACTCTGGAAACACCATATATTTT | CATTPEYSGNTIYF
TRBD1 | TRBJ1-6 | TRBV15 | - | TGTGCCACCAGCAGAGGGGACAGAGGGAATTCACCCCTCCACTTT | CATSRGDRGNSPLHF
- | TRBJ2-7 | TRBV5-1 | - | TGCGCCAGCAGCTCCCAGCAAGTCTCCTACGAGCAGTACTTC | CASSSQQVSYEQYF
- | TRBJ2-7 | TRBV19 | - | TGTGCCAGCAGTTACTCGTATGGGCAGGTAGCCTACGAGCAGTACTTC | CASSYSYGQVAYEQYF
- | TRBJ2-1 | TRBV5-1 | many | TGCGCCAGCAGCTTGGAAGGGGCCGGGAATGAGCAGTTCTTC | CASSLEGAGNEQFF
- | TRBJ2-1 | TRBV15 | - | TGTGCCACCAGCAGGGCTCTAGACTACAATGAGCAGTTCTTC | CATSRALDYNEQFF
- | TRBJ2-7 | TRBV2 | - | TGTGCCAGCATACGACCCAACTACGAGCAGTACTTC | CASIRPNYEQYF
- | TRBJ2-1 | TRBV12-3/TRBV12-4 | once | TGTGCCAGCAAAAATGTCGGGCTAGAGCAGTTCTTC | CASKNVGLEQFF
TRBD2 | TRBJ2-5 | TRBV9 | - | TGTGCCAGCAGCGTTTCCCCGGGACTAGGCCAAGAGACCCAGTACTTC | CASSVSPGLGQETQYF
- | TRBJ1-1 | TRBV9 | - | TGTGCCAGCAGCGTAGGGCCAGGGGACACTGAAGCTTTCTTT | CASSVGPGDTEAFF